This TCR beta chain comes out of a study of blood T cell repertoires in COVID-19. Study background: Samples representing acute and convalescent COVID-19 were sourced from the United States, Italy and Spain. Sample material is recorded as cDNA or gDNA derived from T cells, B-cell-depleted T cells, or PBMCs.

CDR3 length: 14 amino acids. Germline loops: CDR1 MNHEY, CDR2 SVGAGI. With 4 bases clipped from V and 1 base from J, the junction kept 4 bases outside the gene matches. Authors' methods: For nucleated cells, counts were estimated from reference gene primer amplification. Generated by immunoSEQ multiplex PCR, the TCRdb table keeps only in-frame clones and is missing some. V and J calls and clone size come straight from that table; D and trimming were deduced from the DNA. The sample has about 140,000 clones, more than 80% seen once. This clonotype was obtained from a woman at least 80 years old in a cohort sampled during active or convalescent COVID-19. The sample was peripheral blood. The rearrangement joins TRBV6-5 to TRBJ2-7, with 7 bases lining up with TRBD1. CDR3 in amino acids: CASSSLTGSYEQYF. The CDR3 region has the DNA TGTGCCAGCAGTTCTCTGACAGGGTCCTACGAGCAGTACTTC.